The 31 T cell receptor beta chains below were found in one sample sequenced in a study of blood T cell repertoires in COVID-19. Sequencing used immunoSEQ multiplex PCR; TCRdb keeps in-frame clones, though not all of them. The sample yields about 200,000 clones, about 85% seen once. Input material: peripheral blood. These receptors all come from an elderly woman with acute or convalescent COVID-19.

The CDR3 protein is CASSTQTGDEKLFF. CDR3 coding DNA: TGTGCCAGTAGTACACAGACAGGGGATGAAAAACTGTTTTTT. This rearrangement joins TRBV19 to TRBJ1-4; 8 bases are a match to TRBD1. J was trimmed by 6 bases and V by 4 bases; bases with no gene match: 4. There are 14 residues in the CDR3. Germline CDR1 LNHDA, CDR2 SQIVND (reference sequence).

This chain connects TRBV7-8 to TRBJ2-3, with D possibly matching TRBD2 (6 bases). Looked up from germline, CDR1 is SGHVS and CDR2 is FQNEAQ. With 2 bases removed from V and 0 bases from J, the gap between germline ends came to 12 bases. The CDR3 extends over 16 amino acids. The CDR3 DNA reads TGTGCCAGCAGCTTAAGGGGCGGGACCAGCACAGATACGCAGTATTTT. Residues: CASSLRGGTSTDTQYF.

The chain joins TRBV11-2 to TRBJ1-1, with TRBD1 matching 8 bases. From germline, CDR1 is SGHAT and CDR2 FQNNGV. This CDR3 is 17 amino acids long. Trimming at V came to 5 bases and at J to 5 bases, leaving 16 bases not matched to a gene. The DNA of the CDR3 is TGTGCCAGCAGCCAGGCACGGCAGGGGGCAAGTAGGACTGAAGCTTTCTTT. Amino acids: CASSQARQGASRTEAFF.

CDR3 sequence: CASSLGQGAFDEQYF. The CDR3 region has the DNA TGTGCCAGCAGTCTAGGACAGGGGGCTTTCGACGAGCAGTACTTC. This chain connects TRBV6-5 to TRBJ2-7; TRBD1 agrees at 11 bases. Germline CDR1 and CDR2: MNHEY and SVGAGI. V gave up 5 bases and J gave up 5 bases; unmatched junction bases: 8. This CDR3 is 15 amino acids long.

V and J are TRBV19 and TRBJ1-1, with TRBD1 matching over 9 bases. CDR3 length: 15 amino acids. V lost 1 base and J lost 8; bases outside the gene matches: 8. Per germline, CDR1 LNHDA and CDR2 SQIVND (reference sequence). The CDR3 nucleotides are TGTGCCAGTAGTATAGCGCCGGGACAGGGCCTCGAAGCTTTCTTT. It is translated as CASSIAPGQGLEAFF.

This chain connects TRBV19 to TRBJ2-7; TRBD2 matches at 9 bases. This CDR3 has 17 amino acids. The junction had 14 bases not matched to a gene; V was cut back by 3 bases and J by 5 bases. Germline loops: CDR1 LNHDA, CDR2 SQIVND (reference sequence). The CDR3 is CASSMGASGNLLNEQYF. CDR3 coding DNA: TGTGCCAGTAGTATGGGGGCTAGCGGGAATCTTCTCAACGAGCAGTACTTC.

V usage is TRBV5-4 and J usage is TRBJ2-2; D is perhaps TRBD2 (6 bases). Trimming pared 7 bases from V and 0 bases from J, leaving 16 bases between. The CDR3 runs 16 residues. Germline V gene lookup returns CDR1 SGHNT and CDR2 YYREEE (reference sequence). In DNA form, the CDR3 reads TGTGCCAGCGGGAGGACCAGCGGCCCGAACACCGGGGAGCTGTTTTTT. Its translation: CASGRTSGPNTGELFF.

The V call is TRBV20-1, the J call TRBJ2-5; 9 nucleotides line up with TRBD1. The V segment lost 3 bases and the J segment 7 bases; nucleotides outside the gene matches: 3. Germline V lookup: CDR1 DFQATT, CDR2 SNEGSKA (reference sequence). CDR3 size: 12 residues. As DNA, the CDR3 is TGCAGTGCTAGTGACAGGGGGGTGACCCAGTACTTC. Translating it yields CSASDRGVTQYF.

The chain joins TRBV7-9 to TRBJ2-7; 7 bases match TRBD1. In germline, CDR1 is SEHNR, CDR2 FQNEAQ (reference sequence). V shed 3 bases and J 1 base; nucleotides not matched to a gene: 6. CDR3 length: 15 residues. CDR3 amino acids: CASSFGDSRSYEQYF. The CDR3 bases are TGTGCCAGCAGCTTCGGGGACAGCCGTTCCTACGAGCAGTACTTC.

A few counts support this clone. This sequence joins TRBV5-1 and TRBJ1-6; a possible D gene is TRBD1 (6 bases). The CDR3 has 15 amino acids. The V gene's germline CDR1 is SGHRS and CDR2 YFSETQ. With 1 base removed from V and 7 bases from J, the gap between germline ends came to 12 bases. CDR3 nucleotide sequence: TGCGCCAGCAGCTTGTCAGGGGCGAGAAATTCACCCCTCCACTTT. Translated: CASSLSGARNSPLHF.

The V and J genes are TRBV5-4 and TRBJ2-2; 11 nucleotides line up with TRBD2. With 3 bases clipped from V and 1 base from J, the junction kept 8 bases outside the gene matches. This CDR3 is 18 amino acids long. Germline V gene data show CDR1 as SGHNT and CDR2 as YYREEE (reference sequence). In DNA, the CDR3 is TGTGCCAGCAGCTGGGGGGTACTAGCGGGAGAGAACACCGGGGAGCTGTTTTTT. Encoded protein: CASSWGVLAGENTGELFF.

J is TRBJ2-4 and V is TRBV27; 7 bases align to TRBD1. CDR3 size: 16 residues. The V and J ends lost 5 bases and 4 bases, in that order; junction bases with no gene match: 11. In germline, CDR1 is MNHEY, CDR2 SMNVEV (reference sequence). The CDR3 bases are TGTGCCAGCAGTCCCTCACAGGGACAGCTAAAAAACATTCAGTACTTC. This encodes CASSPSQGQLKNIQYF.

CDR3 residues: CASSPWGRTASNSPLHF. DNA for the CDR3: TGTGCCAGCAGTCCCTGGGGGCGGACAGCATCTAATTCACCCCTCCACTTT. The rearrangement uses TRBV2 and TRBJ1-6; maybe TRBD1 (6 bases). Trimming removed 5 bases from V and 6 bases from J, with 20 bases in between. The germline V gene encodes CDR1 SNHLY and CDR2 FYNNEI. The CDR3 is 17 amino acids.

The V gene is TRBV24-1, the J gene TRBJ1-5, with 7 bases lining up with TRBD1. The V segment lost 5 bases and the J segment 3 bases; nucleotides outside the gene matches: 12. The germline V gene has CDR1 KGHDR and CDR2 SFDVKD. The CDR3 consists of 17 residues. The CDR3 is CATSALGGQTLNQPQHF. For the CDR3, the DNA is TGTGCCACCAGTGCCCTAGGGGGACAGACCCTCAATCAGCCCCAGCATTTT.

The CDR3 coding sequence is TGTGCCAGCAGCCAAGATCTAGTATCCGAGCAGTACTTC. Translation gives CASSQDLVSEQYF. V usage is TRBV4-2 and J usage is TRBJ2-7; D unresolved. The germline gives CDR1 LGHNA, CDR2 YNFKEQ. The CDR3 is 13 residues long. V lost 0 bases and J lost 6, with 9 bases in between.

This clone appeared a few times. The chain recombines TRBV6-5 with TRBJ1-3; perhaps TRBD1 as D (5 bases). Germline-derived CDR1 and CDR2 are MNHEY and SVGAGI. The CDR3 spans 15 residues. The V and J ends lost 4 bases and 0 bases respectively, with 10 bases between them. Here the CDR3 reads CASSSDRTSGNTIYF. DNA of the CDR3: TGTGCCAGCAGTTCCGACAGAACCTCTGGAAACACCATATATTTT.

Here the CDR3 reads CASSPNRGLIYGYTF. The CDR3 nucleotides are TGTGCCAGCAGCCCTAACAGGGGCCTTATCTATGGCTACACCTTC. This chain joins TRBV5-8 and TRBJ1-2, with TRBD1 matching over 7 bases. With 4 bases clipped from V and 4 bases from J, the junction kept 10 bases outside the gene matches. CDR3 length: 15 residues. Germline V gene lookup returns CDR1 SGHTS and CDR2 YDEGEE.

The V call is TRBV7-2, the J call TRBJ1-1; a possible D gene is TRBD1 (5 bases). The germline V gene encodes CDR1 SGHTA and CDR2 FQGNSA. CDR3 length: 15 amino acids. V was trimmed by 3 bases and J by 2 bases, leaving 13 bases between them. CDR3 sequence reads: CASSFLGASNTEAFF. Here the CDR3 DNA reads TGTGCCAGCAGCTTTTTAGGGGCCTCTAACACTGAAGCTTTCTTT.

The chain employs TRBV18 and TRBJ1-3, with 7 positions matching TRBD1. V trimming: 3 bases; J trimming: 0 bases; junction bases outside the gene matches: 8. CDR1 KGHSH and CDR2 LQKENI come from the germline V gene. The CDR3 contains 17 residues. The CDR3 spells CASSPVPGQSSGNTIYF. The CDR3 DNA reads TGTGCCAGCTCACCTGTACCGGGACAGAGCTCTGGAAACACCATATATTTT.

This chain connects TRBV5-1 to TRBJ2-1; 10 bases agree with TRBD2. Per germline, CDR1 SGHRS and CDR2 YFSETQ. The CDR3 spans 17 residues. V dropped 3 bases and J dropped 0; count of bases not matched to a gene: 6. CDR3 nucleotide sequence: TGCGCCAGCAGCTGGGGGACTAGCGTAAGCTCCTACAATGAGCAGTTCTTC. Translating it yields CASSWGTSVSSYNEQFF.

Comment on this clone: One end of the junction varies from germline; a read error may be responsible. The V gene is TRBV7-7, the J gene TRBJ2-3; possibly TRBD1 for D (6 bases). Germline V gene sequence: CDR1 SSHAT, CDR2 FNYEAQ (reference sequence). This CDR3 region has 14 residues. CDR3 loop: CASSLGQGLDTQYF. The CDR3 DNA reads as TGTGCTAGCAGCTTAGGGCAGGGGCTGGATACGCAGTATTTT.

The sample holds one count of this clone. The genes are TRBV5-1 and TRBJ2-4, with 12 bases fitting TRBD2. With 4 bases clipped from V and 1 base from J, the junction kept 9 bases outside the gene matches. Germline CDR1 reads SGHRS; CDR2 reads YFSETQ. This CDR3 spans 18 amino acids. CDR3 loop: CASSRTEGTSGAKNIQYF. CDR3 DNA sequence: TGCGCCAGCAGCCGAACCGAAGGGACTAGCGGGGCCAAAAACATTCAGTACTTC.

The chain has TRBV7-3 and TRBJ1-1, with 7 bases lining up with TRBD1. V dropped 0 bases and J dropped 7; count of bases not matched to a gene: 5. The CDR3 is 14 residues long. CDR1 and CDR2 (germline): SGHTA, FQGTGA. The CDR3 region is CASSLTGQRDEAFF. The CDR3 DNA is TGTGCCAGCAGCTTAACGGGACAGAGGGATGAAGCTTTCTTT.

The V gene is TRBV11-2, the J gene TRBJ2-1, with D maybe TRBD2 (6 bases). From germline, CDR1 is SGHAT and CDR2 FQNNGV. Deletions cut 5 bases from V and 9 bases from J, with 26 bases between. CDR3 length equals 17 residues. CDR3 residues: CASSTRGRNGLGAEQFF. The CDR3 DNA reads as TGTGCCAGCAGCACTAGAGGGAGGAACGGGTTAGGGGCTGAGCAGTTCTTC.

This chain links TRBV5-1 with TRBJ1-2; D may be TRBD1 (5 bases). Germline V gives CDR1 SGHRS, CDR2 YFSETQ. V shed 2 bases and J shed 4 bases, with 12 bases lying between them. The CDR3 is 14 amino acids. The CDR3: CASSFQGPSYGYTF. The CDR3 nucleotides are TGCGCCAGCAGCTTCCAGGGTCCCAGCTATGGCTACACCTTC. Variable domain in full (rest from reference TRBV5-1 and TRBJ1-2): KAGVTQTPRYLIKTRGQQVTLSCSPISGHRSVSWYQQTPGQGLQFLFEYFSETQRNKGNFPGRFSGRQFSNSRSEMNVSTLELGDSALYLCASSFQGPSYGYTFGSGTRLTVV.

The J gene is TRBJ2-1, the V gene TRBV6-5; 13 nucleotides agree with TRBD2. Germline assignment: CDR1 MNHEY and CDR2 SVGAGI. Trimming removed 0 bases from V and 7 bases from J; junction bases left unmatched: 0. The CDR3 covers 15 residues. The CDR3 is CASSYSTSGRNEQFF. The DNA of the CDR3 is TGTGCCAGCAGTTACTCGACTAGCGGGAGGAATGAGCAGTTCTTC.

This clone was found a few times. The chain combines TRBV19 with TRBJ2-1; 12 bases fit TRBD2. Germline lookup yields CDR1 LNHDA and CDR2 SQIVND (reference sequence). Losses at the gene ends were 4 bases for V and 9 bases for J; bases not matched to a gene: 7. This CDR3 comprises 15 residues. The CDR3 protein is CASSNRLAGVVEQFF. CDR3 sequence (DNA): TGTGCCAGTAGTAATCGACTAGCGGGAGTTGTTGAGCAGTTCTTC.

The chain carries TRBV30 and TRBJ2-3, with D tentatively TRBD2 (5 bases). The CDR3 has 13 residues. Germline CDR1 and CDR2: GTSNPN and SVGIG (reference sequence). The V end was cut by 2 bases, the J end by 1 base, with 7 bases between. CDR3 sequence (DNA): TGTGCCTGGAGTCAAGCGGGCACAGATACGCAGTATTTT. Translation gives CAWSQAGTDTQYF.

The chain is built from TRBV18 and TRBJ2-3; D gene unclear. Trimming pared 0 bases from V and 4 bases from J, leaving 5 bases between. The CDR3 sequence is 13 residues long. From germline, CDR1 is KGHSH and CDR2 LQKENI. The DNA for the CDR3 is TGTGCCAGCTCACCACCCTCGTCAGATACGCAGTATTTT. Protein: CASSPPSSDTQYF.

The chain has TRBV28 and TRBJ2-3, with 9 bases identical to TRBD1. Germline CDR1 reads MDHEN; CDR2 reads SYDVKM. CDR3 length equals 17 residues. The V and J ends lost 2 bases and 0 bases, in that order; junction bases with no gene match: 6. CDR3 amino acids: CASSLLSTGGSTDTQYF. CDR3 DNA: TGTGCCAGCAGTTTACTATCGACAGGGGGTAGCACAGATACGCAGTATTTT.

The genes are TRBV25-1 and TRBJ2-7; 8 bases match TRBD2. This CDR3 contains 13 residues. J gave up 3 bases and V 10 bases, and 8 bases lay outside the gene matches. Per germline, CDR1 MGHDK and CDR2 SYGVNS. CDR3 sequence (DNA): TGTGCCACCACCGAGGCGGGAGGCTACGAGCAGTACTTC. This gives the protein CATTEAGGYEQYF.